The 25 T cell receptor beta chains presented below share a single source sample, sequenced in a study of OX40 agonist ivuxolimab in advanced cancers. Clones were sequenced by immunoSEQ multiplex PCR, and TCRdb holds only the in-frame ones, with some missing. Of about 73,000 clones listed, roughly 85% are singletons. Material: CD4+ or CD8+ T cells sorted from blood, obtained in a trial of the OX40 agonist ivuxolimab. The origin of the receptors is an adult with an advanced solid tumor such as melanoma, head and neck, liver or kidney cancer.

This clone was detected only once. This chain joins TRBV7-2 and TRBJ2-5, with D perhaps given as TRBD1 or TRBD2 (5 bases each). With 1 base removed from V and 4 bases from J, the gap between germline ends came to 13 bases. The CDR3 length is 15 residues. Germline CDR1 and CDR2: SGHTA and FQGNSA. The CDR3 protein is CASSLVLSRGETQYF. CDR3 in DNA: TGTGCCAGCAGCTTAGTCCTGTCGAGGGGAGAGACCCAGTACTTC. Complete variable domain (other parts from reference TRBV7-2 and TRBJ2-5): GAGVSQSPSNKVTEKGKDVELRCDPISGHTALYWYRQSLGQGLEFLIYFQGNSAPDKSGLPSDRFSAERTGGSVSTLTIQRTQQEDSAVYLCASSLVLSRGETQYFGPGTRLLVL.

The CDR3: CASSPTHGGSAQETQYF. CDR3 in DNA: TGTGCCAGCTCACCCACCCACGGGGGATCTGCCCAAGAGACCCAGTACTTC. The chain uses TRBV18 and TRBJ2-5; the D gene is possibly TRBD2 (6 bases). With 3 bases removed from V and 1 base from J, the gap between germline ends came to 18 bases. This CDR3 is 17 amino acids long. Per the germline V gene, CDR1 is KGHSH and CDR2 is LQKENI.

The V gene is TRBV19, the J gene TRBJ1-1; D might be TRBD1 (5 bases). The CDR3 totals 13 residues. Germline-derived CDR1 and CDR2 are LNHDA and SQIVND (reference sequence). V was pared by 1 base and J by 9 bases, with 12 bases between. CDR3 sequence reads: CASSIGATDKAFF. The CDR3 nucleotides read TGTGCCAGTAGTATAGGAGCGACAGACAAAGCTTTCTTT.

The chain combines TRBV18 with TRBJ1-3; the D gene is possibly TRBD1 (6 bases). CDR1 and CDR2 from the germline V gene are KGHSH and LQKENI. V was cut by 3 bases and J by 4 bases, with 16 bases left in between. CDR3 length equals 16 residues. CDR3 residues: CASSPFPGESGNTIYF. CDR3 DNA sequence: TGTGCCAGCTCACCTTTCCCAGGGGAATCCGGAAACACCATATATTTT.

The chain recombines TRBV11-2 with TRBJ2-7; D is possibly TRBD1 or TRBD2 (5 bases each). V dropped 6 bases and J dropped 4 bases, with 19 bases sitting between them. The germline gives CDR1 SGHAT, CDR2 FQNNGV. The CDR3 sequence is 15 residues long. The CDR3 sequence: CASSSPRGRKYEQYF. The CDR3 nucleotides are TGTGCCAGCAGTTCCCCTAGGGGACGGAAATACGAGCAGTACTTC.

This clone showed up just a few times. The chain carries TRBV30 and TRBJ1-5; D ambiguous. Germline CDR1 GTSNPN, CDR2 SVGIG (reference sequence). The CDR3 length is 14 residues. Between the trimmed V and J ends, which lost 3 bases and 1 base, there was a span of 10 bases. The CDR3 nucleotides read TGTGCCTGGAGCCAGACTTCCAGCAATCAGCCCCAGCATTTT. Its translation is CAWSQTSSNQPQHF.

This chain connects TRBV10-3 to TRBJ2-5, with 11 bases identical to TRBD2. V lost 0 bases and J lost 5; bases outside the gene matches: 2. The CDR3 runs to 15 residues. Germline V gene lookup returns CDR1 ENHRY and CDR2 SYGVKD. CDR3 loop: CAISESLAGEETQYF. The DNA of the CDR3 is TGTGCCATCAGTGAGTCACTAGCGGGGGAGGAGACCCAGTACTTC.

The chain links TRBV19 to TRBJ1-4, with 9 bases lining up with TRBD1. Germline V lookup: CDR1 LNHDA, CDR2 SQIVND (reference sequence). The CDR3 loop spans 15 amino acids. V shed 7 bases and J 5 bases; nucleotides not matched to a gene: 8. The chain's CDR3 is CASTPTGGINEKLFF. The CDR3 DNA is TGTGCCAGTACACCAACAGGGGGCATAAATGAAAAACTGTTTTTT.

A remark on this clone: At one of its ends the junction is not consistent with the germline gene, which may arise from a read error. This sequence joins TRBV10-3 and TRBJ1-1; tentatively, D is TRBD1 (6 bases). Germline lookup yields CDR1 ENHRY and CDR2 SYGVKD. CDR3 length equals 13 residues. DNA for the CDR3: TGTGCCATCAGTGAGTCTAGGGGACACCAGTTGGCGTTT. The encoded protein is CAISESRGHQLAF.

The chain couples TRBV6-6 to TRBJ1-1; 10 nucleotides line up with TRBD1. Unmatched junction bases numbered 8, after V lost 2 bases and J lost 5 bases. Germline CDR1 and CDR2: MNHNY and SVGAGI (reference sequence). The length of the CDR3 is 16 residues. The CDR3 loop is CASSYRPGQGKTEAFF. The CDR3 nucleotides are TGTGCCAGCAGTTACCGTCCGGGACAGGGGAAAACTGAAGCTTTCTTT.

The chain employs TRBV5-4 and TRBJ2-5; D is perhaps TRBD2 (5 bases). This CDR3 spans 13 amino acids. Germline CDR1 and CDR2: SGHNT and YYREEE (reference sequence). Trimming pared 1 base from V and 3 bases from J, leaving 7 bases between. The CDR3 loop reads CASSLFGKETQYF. The CDR3 DNA follows: TGTGCCAGCAGCTTGTTCGGGAAAGAGACCCAGTACTTC.

This clone was detected a few times. The chain joins TRBV5-1 to TRBJ2-3; D might be TRBD1 or TRBD2, each matching 5 bases. Trimming removed 0 bases at V and 2 bases at J, with 10 bases between. Germline CDR1 SGHRS, CDR2 YFSETQ. The CDR3 totals 15 residues. The CDR3 is CASSLGGTVTDTQYF. In nucleotides, the CDR3 is TGCGCCAGCAGCTTGGGGGGGACCGTCACAGATACGCAGTATTTT.

For the CDR3, the DNA is TGTGCCAGCAGTCTACCGGGACAGGGATACACCTTC. Residues: CASSLPGQGYTF. V gene TRBV6-6 combines with J gene TRBJ1-2; 9 nucleotides agree with TRBD1. V was pared by 5 bases and J by 11 bases, with 6 bases of the junction left unmatched. The germline CDR1 and CDR2 sequences are MNHNY and SVGAGI (reference sequence). The CDR3 extends over 12 amino acids.

The rearrangement joins TRBV5-4 to TRBJ2-1; D possibly corresponds to TRBD2 (5 bases). Germline V gene sequence: CDR1 SGHNT, CDR2 YYREEE (reference sequence). With 0 bases removed from V and 14 bases from J, the gap between germline ends came to 15 bases. CDR3 size: 13 residues. The CDR3 coding sequence is TGTGCCAGCAGCTTGGTGAGCTTTCGGGATGAGTTCTTC. It codes for CASSLVSFRDEFF.

The J gene is TRBJ2-3, the V gene TRBV7-2; 8 nucleotides agree with TRBD2. Germline loops: CDR1 SGHTA, CDR2 FQGNSA. The CDR3 consists of 16 residues. Germline trimming cut 0 bases from V and 2 bases from J; bases unmatched to any gene: 4. In DNA form, the CDR3 reads TGTGCCAGCAGCTTAGCCCCGGGACTAGACACAGATACGCAGTATTTT. Protein sequence: CASSLAPGLDTDTQYF.

This clone was picked up one time. V usage is TRBV18 and J usage is TRBJ1-5; tentatively, D is TRBD1 (5 bases). Trimming removed 0 bases from V and 6 bases from J, with 12 bases in between. The CDR3 covers 15 residues. The germline V gene has CDR1 KGHSH and CDR2 LQKENI. The CDR3: CASSPPGGKGQPQHF. DNA of the CDR3: TGTGCCAGCTCACCACCCGGGGGGAAGGGTCAGCCCCAGCATTTT. The full variable domain, completed using reference TRBV18 and TRBJ1-5, is NAGVMQNPRHLVRRRGQEARLRCSPMKGHSHVYWYRQLPEEGLKFMVYLQKENIIDESGMPKERFSAEFPKEGPSILRIQQVVRGDSAAYFCASSPPGGKGQPQHFGDGTRLSIL.

The V call is TRBV11-1, the J call TRBJ2-1; the D is unclear. This CDR3 region has 15 residues. Germline V gene lookup returns CDR1 SGHAT and CDR2 FQDESV (reference sequence). The ends were cut back, 4 bases at V and 8 bases at J, with 18 bases in the middle. This chain's CDR3 is CASSSDVVLKDEQFF. In DNA form, the CDR3 reads TGTGCCAGCAGCTCGGACGTTGTGCTTAAGGATGAGCAGTTCTTC.

The J gene is TRBJ2-5, the V gene TRBV11-1; a weak D match, TRBD1 (6 bases). The CDR3 has 14 residues. Germline loops: CDR1 SGHAT, CDR2 FQDESV (reference sequence). Trimming stripped 1 base from V and 1 base from J, with 7 bases between. The DNA for the CDR3 is TGTGCCAGCAGCTTAGGAGGGGGCCAAGAGACCCAGTACTTC. Translating it yields CASSLGGGQETQYF.

This chain links TRBV14 with TRBJ1-5; TRBD1 aligns across 8 bases. The CDR3 loop spans 16 amino acids. Germline CDR1 reads SGHDN; CDR2 reads FVKESK. V was clipped by 9 bases and J by 3 bases; unmatched bases: 13. The CDR3 protein is CARPHDRGLYNQPQHF. Written as DNA, the CDR3 is TGTGCCAGACCCCATGACAGGGGACTTTACAATCAGCCCCAGCATTTT.

The gene calls are TRBV4-2 and TRBJ2-1; D is ambiguous. Between the trimmed V and J ends, which lost 5 bases and 8 bases, there was a span of 10 bases. CDR1 and CDR2 from the germline V gene are LGHNA and YNFKEQ. The CDR3 length is 12 residues. In DNA, the CDR3 is TGTGCCAGCAGCTTGGGGTGGGATGAGCAGTTCTTC. Protein: CASSLGWDEQFF.

This chain uses TRBV25-1 with TRBJ2-3; D is uncertain. Trimming stripped 4 bases from V and 0 bases from J, with 11 bases between. Germline V CDR1 and CDR2: MGHDK, SYGVNS. The CDR3 has 15 amino acids. CDR3: CASSALESSTDTQYF. The CDR3 DNA sequence: TGTGCCAGCAGTGCTCTCGAGTCTAGCACAGATACGCAGTATTTT.

The rearrangement uses TRBV19 and TRBJ2-1; D call uncertain. Germline values: CDR1 LNHDA, CDR2 SQIVND (reference sequence). The ends were cut back, 3 bases at V and 0 bases at J, with 12 bases in the middle. This CDR3 has 16 amino acids. The CDR3 bases are TGTGCCAGTAGTATGGACCGGCCTAGCTCCTACAATGAGCAGTTCTTC. Translation gives CASSMDRPSSYNEQFF.

The chain employs TRBV6-5 and TRBJ1-1, with TRBD1 identical over 7 bases. Germline V gene lookup returns CDR1 MNHEY and CDR2 SVGAGI. This CDR3 has 14 residues. The V segment lost 2 bases and the J segment 6 bases; nucleotides outside the gene matches: 6. Here the CDR3 reads CASSYATGRPEAFF. DNA of the CDR3: TGTGCCAGCAGTTACGCGACAGGGAGGCCTGAAGCTTTCTTT.

V usage is TRBV7-2 and J usage is TRBJ2-7; TRBD1 aligns across 9 bases. This CDR3 has 14 residues. Germline CDR1 SGHTA, CDR2 FQGNSA. With 5 bases clipped from V and 3 bases from J, the junction kept 5 bases outside the gene matches. CDR3 DNA sequence: TGTGCCAGCAGCCCGGGACAGGGAGGCTACGAGCAGTACTTC. Translation gives CASSPGQGGYEQYF.

The V call is TRBV6-5, the J call TRBJ2-7; no clear D gene. CDR1 and CDR2 from the germline V gene are MNHEY and SVGAGI. V was clipped by 6 bases and J by 0 bases, with 9 bases between them. The CDR3 has 13 amino acids. CDR3 sequence: CASSPQSSYEQYF. In DNA form, the CDR3 reads TGTGCCAGCAGCCCCCAGAGCTCCTACGAGCAGTACTTC.